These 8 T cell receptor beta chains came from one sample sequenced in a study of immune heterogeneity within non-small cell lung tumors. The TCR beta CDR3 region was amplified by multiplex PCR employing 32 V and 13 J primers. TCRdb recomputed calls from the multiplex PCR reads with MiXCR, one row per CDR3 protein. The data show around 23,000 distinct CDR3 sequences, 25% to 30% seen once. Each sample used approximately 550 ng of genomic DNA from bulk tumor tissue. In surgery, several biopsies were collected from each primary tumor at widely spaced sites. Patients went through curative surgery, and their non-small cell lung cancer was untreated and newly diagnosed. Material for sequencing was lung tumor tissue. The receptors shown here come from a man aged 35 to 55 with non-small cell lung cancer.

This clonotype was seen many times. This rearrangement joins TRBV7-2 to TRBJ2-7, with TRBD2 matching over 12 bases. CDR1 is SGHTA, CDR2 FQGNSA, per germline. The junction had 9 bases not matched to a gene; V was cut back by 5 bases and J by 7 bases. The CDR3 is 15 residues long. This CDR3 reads CASSPRLAGDEEQYF. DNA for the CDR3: TGTGCCAGCAGCCCCAGACTAGCGGGAGATGAAGAGCAGTACTTC.

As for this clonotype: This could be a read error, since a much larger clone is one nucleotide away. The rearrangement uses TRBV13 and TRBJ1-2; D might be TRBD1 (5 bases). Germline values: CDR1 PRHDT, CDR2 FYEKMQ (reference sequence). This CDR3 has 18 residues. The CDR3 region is CASRLTGTAVDFNYGYTF. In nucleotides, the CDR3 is TGTGCCAGCCGCTTGACCGGGACGGCCGTAGATTTTAACTATGGCTACACCTTC.

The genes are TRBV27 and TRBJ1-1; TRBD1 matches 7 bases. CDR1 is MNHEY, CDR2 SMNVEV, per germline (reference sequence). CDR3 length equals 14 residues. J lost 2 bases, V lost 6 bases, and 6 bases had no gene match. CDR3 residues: CASSPGQLNTEAFF. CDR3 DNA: TGTGCCAGCAGCCCGGGACAGCTAAACACTGAAGCTTTCTTT.

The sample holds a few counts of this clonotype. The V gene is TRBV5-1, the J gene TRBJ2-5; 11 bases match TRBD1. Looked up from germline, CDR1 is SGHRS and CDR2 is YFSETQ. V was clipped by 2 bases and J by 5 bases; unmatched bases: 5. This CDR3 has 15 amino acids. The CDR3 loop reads CASSLQDRGHETQYF. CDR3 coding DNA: TGCGCCAGCAGCTTACAGGACAGGGGGCATGAGACCCAGTACTTC.

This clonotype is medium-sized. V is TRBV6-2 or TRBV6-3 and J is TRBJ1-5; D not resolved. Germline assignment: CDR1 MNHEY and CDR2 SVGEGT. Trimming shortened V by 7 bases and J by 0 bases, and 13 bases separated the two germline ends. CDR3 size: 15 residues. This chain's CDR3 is CASNNGQLSNQPQHF. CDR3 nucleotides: TGTGCCAGCAATAACGGGCAGCTTAGCAATCAGCCCCAGCATTTT.

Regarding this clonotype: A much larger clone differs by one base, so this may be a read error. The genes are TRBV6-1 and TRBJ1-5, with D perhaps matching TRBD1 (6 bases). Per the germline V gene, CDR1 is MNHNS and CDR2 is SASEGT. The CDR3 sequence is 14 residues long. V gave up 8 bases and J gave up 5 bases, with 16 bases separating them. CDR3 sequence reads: CASHPGQSYQPQHF. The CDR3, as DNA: TGTGCCAGCCACCCCGGACAGTCGTATCAGCCCCAGCATTTT.

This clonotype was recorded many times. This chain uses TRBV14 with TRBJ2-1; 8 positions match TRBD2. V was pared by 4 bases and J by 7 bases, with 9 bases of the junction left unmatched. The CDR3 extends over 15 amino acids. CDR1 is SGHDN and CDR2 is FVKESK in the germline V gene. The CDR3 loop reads CASSPQGLGGNEQFF. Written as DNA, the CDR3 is TGTGCCAGCAGCCCCCAGGGACTAGGGGGGAATGAGCAGTTCTTC.

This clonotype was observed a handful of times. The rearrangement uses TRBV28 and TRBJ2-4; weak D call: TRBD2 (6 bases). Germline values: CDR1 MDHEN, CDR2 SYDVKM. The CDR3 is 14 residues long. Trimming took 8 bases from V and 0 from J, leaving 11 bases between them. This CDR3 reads CASRGGLAKNIQYF. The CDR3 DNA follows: TGTGCCAGCCGTGGGGGGTTAGCCAAAAACATTCAGTACTTC. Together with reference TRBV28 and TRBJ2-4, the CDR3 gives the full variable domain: DVKVTQSSRYLVKRTGEKVFLECVQDMDHENMFWYRQDPGLGLRLIYFSYDVKMKEKGDIPEGYSVSREKKERFSLILESASTNQTSMYLCASRGGLAKNIQYFGAGTRLSVL.